This T cell receptor (beta chain) was captured by sequencing in a study of CD8 T cells in Susac syndrome. The wider study: Susac syndrome patients were untreated, on corticosteroids with some adding intravenous immunoglobulin, or on intravenous immunoglobulin only.

Study-wide findings and caveats: It was acknowledged in the study that its TCR sequencing and HLA analysis involved a relatively small number of individuals.

Concerning this clonotype: What it binds is not known.

RNA was extracted with the RNeasy kit, and a quantity of roughly 0.45 to 1 ug was reverse transcribed using random hexamers. TCR beta CDR3 was amplified by immunoSEQ covering 54 Vbeta and 13 Jbeta. TCRdb itself ran the immunoSEQ multiplex PCR reads through MiXCR, one entry per CDR3 protein. The sample comprises 100,000 to 150,000 distinct CDR3 sequences, about 94% of which are singletons, and over 0.2% rests with the top ten. The authors negatively isolated CD8+ and CD4+ T cells and FACS-enriched TEMRA cells. With 6 bases removed from V and 2 bases from J, the gap between germline ends came to 11 bases. Germline assignment: CDR1 SNHLY and CDR2 FYNNEI. The CDR3 consists of 13 residues.

The clonotype originates from a human donor with Susac syndrome. This chain joins TRBV2 and TRBJ2-7; no firm D call. The sequencing input was CD8+ T cells from PBMCs. DNA for the CDR3: TGTGCCAGCAGAGATATCGAAACCTACGAGCAGTACTTC. Encoded protein: CASRDIETYEQYF.